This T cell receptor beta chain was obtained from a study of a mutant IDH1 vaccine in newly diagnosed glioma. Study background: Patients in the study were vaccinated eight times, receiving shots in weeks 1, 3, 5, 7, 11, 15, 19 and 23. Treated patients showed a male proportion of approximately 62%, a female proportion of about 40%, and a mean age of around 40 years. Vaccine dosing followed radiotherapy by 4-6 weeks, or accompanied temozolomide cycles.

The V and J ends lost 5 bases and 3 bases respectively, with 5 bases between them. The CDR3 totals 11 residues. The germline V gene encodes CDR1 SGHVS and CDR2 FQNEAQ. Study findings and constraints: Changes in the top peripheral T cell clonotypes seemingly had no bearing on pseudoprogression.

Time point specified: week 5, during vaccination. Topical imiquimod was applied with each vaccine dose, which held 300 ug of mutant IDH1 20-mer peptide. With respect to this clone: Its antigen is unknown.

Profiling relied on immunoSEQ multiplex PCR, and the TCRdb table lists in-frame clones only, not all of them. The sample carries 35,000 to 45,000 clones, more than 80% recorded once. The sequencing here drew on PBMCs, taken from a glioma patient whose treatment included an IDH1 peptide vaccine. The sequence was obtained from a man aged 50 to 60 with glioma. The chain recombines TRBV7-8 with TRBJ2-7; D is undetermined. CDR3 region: CASSVSYEQYF. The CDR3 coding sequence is TGTGCCAGCAGCGTTAGCTACGAGCAGTACTTC.